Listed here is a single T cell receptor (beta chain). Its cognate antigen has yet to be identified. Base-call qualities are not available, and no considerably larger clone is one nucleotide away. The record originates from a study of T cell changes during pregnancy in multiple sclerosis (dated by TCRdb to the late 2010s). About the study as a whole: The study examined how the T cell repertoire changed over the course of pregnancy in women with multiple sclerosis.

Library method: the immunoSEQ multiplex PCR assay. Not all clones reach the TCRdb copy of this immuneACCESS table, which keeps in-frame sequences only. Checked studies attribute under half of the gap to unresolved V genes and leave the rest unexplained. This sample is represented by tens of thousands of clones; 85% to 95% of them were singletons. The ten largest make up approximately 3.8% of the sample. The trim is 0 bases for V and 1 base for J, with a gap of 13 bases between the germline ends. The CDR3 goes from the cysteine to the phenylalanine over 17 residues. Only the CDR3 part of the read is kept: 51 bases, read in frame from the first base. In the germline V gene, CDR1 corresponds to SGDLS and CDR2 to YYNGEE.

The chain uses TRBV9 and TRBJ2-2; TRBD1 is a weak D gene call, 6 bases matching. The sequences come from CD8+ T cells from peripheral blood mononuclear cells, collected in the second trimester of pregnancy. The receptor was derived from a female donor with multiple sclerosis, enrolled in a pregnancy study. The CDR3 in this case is CASSVARGHQNTGELFF. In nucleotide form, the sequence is TGTGCCAGCAGCGTAGCCCGGGGACACCAGAACACCGGGGAGCTGTTTTTT.